The rows below give T cell receptor beta chains drawn from one sample of a study of T cell responses to AZD1222 COVID-19 vaccine. Using immunoSEQ multiplex PCR, the repertoire was profiled, and TCRdb retains in-frame clones only, with some absent. Seen here are under 35,000 clones, around 87% observed once, and the top ten hold 12% to 15%. This specimen consisted of peripheral blood, obtained 28 days after the second AZD1222 dose. The receptors derive from an adult who received the AZD1222 COVID-19 vaccine. Each CDR3 is given with its conserved first and last residue. Fields, in order: D gene, V gene, J gene, clone size, CDR3 length, CDR3 DNA, CDR3 protein. D genes are given only for firm matches. Rows may omit the clone size; those that give it use once, few, many or a size class.

D: NA
V: TRBV7-9
J: TRBJ2-2
size: NA
length: 14
DNA: TGTGCCAGCAGCTACTCAATCGACACCGGGGAGCTGTTTTTT
CDR3: CASSYSIDTGELFF

D: NA
V: TRBV11-3
J: TRBJ2-3
size: NA
length: 16
DNA: TGTGCCAGCAGCCAAGGTGCAGGGGCTTTCACAGATACGCAGTATTTT
CDR3: CASSQGAGAFTDTQYF

D: NA
V: TRBV7-3
J: TRBJ1-5
size: NA
length: 13
DNA: TGTGCCAGCAGCTTAGACGGGAATCAGCCCCAGCATTTT
CDR3: CASSLDGNQPQHF

D: NA
V: TRBV6-5
J: TRBJ1-6
size: medium-sized
length: 15
DNA: TGTGCCAGCGCTAGACAGAGCTCCTATAATTCACCCCTCCACTTT
CDR3: CASARQSSYNSPLHF

D: TRBD2
V: TRBV5-4
J: TRBJ2-5
size: NA
length: 15
DNA: TGTGCCAGCAGCTTGAGTGGCGGGGGAGGGGAGACCCAGTACTTC
CDR3: CASSLSGGGGETQYF

D: TRBD2
V: TRBV7-3
J: TRBJ2-3
size: NA
length: 15
DNA: TGTGCCAGCAGCTTAGGGGGGGTTAGCACAGATACGCAGTATTTT
CDR3: CASSLGGVSTDTQYF

D: NA
V: TRBV6-6
J: TRBJ1-4
size: NA
length: 13
DNA: TGTGCCAGCAGTTACTCCGGGACTGAAAAACTGTTTTTT
CDR3: CASSYSGTEKLFF

D: TRBD2
V: TRBV11-2
J: TRBJ2-1
size: NA
length: 15
DNA: TGTGCCAGCAGCCTCCGACTAGCGCAGAACAATGAGCAGTTCTTC
CDR3: CASSLRLAQNNEQFF

D: TRBD1
V: TRBV5-1
J: TRBJ2-2
size: NA
length: 17
DNA: TGCGCCAGCAGCTTGAGGCGACAGGGGGTGAACACCGGGGAGCTGTTTTTT
CDR3: CASSLRRQGVNTGELFF

D: NA
V: TRBV28
J: TRBJ1-3
size: once
length: 14
DNA: TGTGCCAGCAGTGAACAGGGAGGGAGGAACACCATATATTTT
CDR3: CASSEQGGRNTIYF

D: NA
V: TRBV19
J: TRBJ2-3
size: once
length: 14
DNA: TGTGCCAGTAGTATCGAACCAGGGGACACAACGCAGTATTTT
CDR3: CASSIEPGDTTQYF

D: NA
V: TRBV7-9
J: TRBJ2-2
size: NA
length: 15
DNA: TGTGCCAGCAGCTTTGGGATCTCGAACACCGGGGAGCTGTTTTTT
CDR3: CASSFGISNTGELFF

D: TRBD1
V: TRBV28
J: TRBJ1-6
size: NA
length: 16
DNA: TGTGCCAGCAGGACGACAGGGGGAGGTTATAATTCACCCCTCCACTTT
CDR3: CASRTTGGGYNSPLHF

D: NA
V: TRBV12-3/TRBV12-4
J: TRBJ1-6
size: NA
length: 12
DNA: TGTGCCAGTGCGGGGTTTGGTTCACCCCTCCACTTT
CDR3: CASAGFGSPLHF

D: TRBD2
V: TRBV6-2/TRBV6-3
J: TRBJ2-5
size: NA
length: 13
DNA: TGTGCCAGCAGTTGGGGGGGAATAGAGACCCAGTACTTC
CDR3: CASSWGGIETQYF

D: NA
V: TRBV7-9
J: TRBJ2-3
size: NA
length: 18
DNA: TGTGCCAGCAGCTTAGCGGGGCTAGCTTCTATAAGCACAGATACGCAGTATTTT
CDR3: CASSLAGLASISTDTQYF

D: NA
V: TRBV6-5
J: TRBJ1-6
size: NA
length: 15
DNA: TGTGCCAGCAGCCACGACAGGATTCGTAATTCACCCCTCCACTTT
CDR3: CASSHDRIRNSPLHF

D: NA
V: TRBV19
J: TRBJ1-1
size: once
length: 16
DNA: TGTGCCAGTAGTGACCTCCAGGGGCAGGTGAACACTGAAGCTTTCTTT
CDR3: CASSDLQGQVNTEAFF

D: NA
V: TRBV7-7
J: TRBJ2-2
size: NA
length: 17
DNA: TGTGCTAGCAGCTTAGTCCTGACCAGCACTAACACCGGGGAGCTGTTTTTT
CDR3: CASSLVLTSTNTGELFF

D: NA
V: TRBV7-2
J: TRBJ2-1
size: NA
length: 14
DNA: TGTGCCAGCAGCTTACCTCCGGATTATAATGAGCAGTTCTTC
CDR3: CASSLPPDYNEQFF

D: NA
V: TRBV10-3
J: TRBJ1-6
size: NA
length: 14
DNA: TGTGCCATCAGTGAACAACAGGGTAATTCACCCCTCCACTTT
CDR3: CAISEQQGNSPLHF

D: NA
V: TRBV14
J: TRBJ1-1
size: NA
length: 15
DNA: TGTGCCAGCAGCCCCGAAGCGCGGGGGGGGGTGCGAGCTTTCTTT
CDR3: CASSPEARGGVRAFF

D: NA
V: TRBV18
J: TRBJ1-5
size: few
length: 13
DNA: TGTGCCAGCTCACCACCTACGTTACATGCCCAGCATTTT
CDR3: CASSPPTLHAQHF

D: NA
V: TRBV7-9
J: TRBJ1-1
size: NA
length: 15
DNA: TGTGCCAGCAGCTTAACCAGGGGCATGAACACTGAAGCTTTCTTT
CDR3: CASSLTRGMNTEAFF

D: NA
V: TRBV29-1
J: TRBJ2-5
size: few
length: 13
DNA: TGCAGCGCGTTGGGGATCGGACAAGAGACCCAGTACTTC
CDR3: CSALGIGQETQYF

D: TRBD1
V: TRBV6-4
J: TRBJ1-5
size: NA
length: 16
DNA: TGTGCCAGCAGTGACTCCCTTGGGACAGGGGTTCAGCCCCAGCATTTT
CDR3: CASSDSLGTGVQPQHF

D: NA
V: TRBV5-8
J: TRBJ1-2
size: NA
length: 13
DNA: TGTGCCAGCACCAAAGGGGTTAACTATGGCTACACCTTC
CDR3: CASTKGVNYGYTF

D: NA
V: TRBV19
J: TRBJ2-2
size: NA
length: 16
DNA: TGTGCCAGTAGTAGGGATTGGGGGGCAGAGTCCGGGGAGCTGTTTTTT
CDR3: CASSRDWGAESGELFF

D: NA
V: TRBV6-1
J: TRBJ1-2
size: NA
length: 15
DNA: TGTGCCAGCAGTGAAGTGAACGGGGGAGGGTATGGCTACACCTTC
CDR3: CASSEVNGGGYGYTF

D: TRBD1
V: TRBV6-2/TRBV6-3
J: TRBJ2-7
size: NA
length: 14
DNA: TGTGCCAGCAGCCCCGGGACAGCCTCCTACGAGCAGTACTTC
CDR3: CASSPGTASYEQYF

D: NA
V: TRBV5-1
J: TRBJ2-5
size: NA
length: 14
DNA: TGCGCCAGCACCACCGGGCGGGGTGAAGAGACCCAGTACTTC
CDR3: CASTTGRGEETQYF

D: NA
V: TRBV19
J: TRBJ1-2
size: NA
length: 13
DNA: TGTGCCAGTAGTATTACGGGAACCTATGGCTACACCTTC
CDR3: CASSITGTYGYTF

D: NA
V: TRBV6-5
J: TRBJ2-5
size: NA
length: 13
DNA: TGTGCCAGCAGACCGGGACATCGGGAGACCCAGTACTTC
CDR3: CASRPGHRETQYF

D: NA
V: TRBV28
J: TRBJ1-1
size: once
length: 14
DNA: TGTGCCAGTGCTGGGGGGACCATGAACACTGAAGCTTTCTTT
CDR3: CASAGGTMNTEAFF

D: NA
V: TRBV20-1
J: TRBJ2-7
size: NA
length: 16
DNA: TGCAGTGCTAGTAGTTGGGGCCAGGGGATCACCTACGAGCAGTACTTC
CDR3: CSASSWGQGITYEQYF